A single sample gave rise to the 8 T cell receptor beta chains below, sequenced in a study of T cells in localized non-small cell lung cancer. Using immunoSEQ multiplex PCR, the repertoire was profiled, and TCRdb retains in-frame clones only, with some absent. The profile shows about 26,000 clones, over 70% of them singletons. The sample consisted of peripheral blood, taken before any cancer treatment. The origin of the receptors is a man aged 35-75 years with stage III squamous cell lung carcinoma.

V gene TRBV7-9 combines with J gene TRBJ2-3; tentatively, D is TRBD1 or TRBD2 (5 bases each). Trimming removed 0 bases at V and 2 bases at J, with 6 bases between. The CDR3 spans 14 residues. The germline V gene encodes CDR1 SEHNR and CDR2 FQNEAQ (reference sequence). The CDR3, as DNA: TGTGCCAGCAGCTTAGCGGGGGACACAGATACGCAGTATTTT. It yields the protein CASSLAGDTDTQYF.

This clone was detected only once. This chain joins TRBV25-1 and TRBJ2-4; a weak D match, TRBD2 (7 bases). The CDR3 loop spans 15 amino acids. Trimming shortened V by 8 bases and J by 6 bases, and 20 bases separated the two germline ends. Per germline, CDR1 MGHDK and CDR2 SYGVNS. CDR3 in amino acids: CASGGVQGSTNIQYF. The CDR3 coding sequence is TGTGCCAGCGGGGGGGTACAGGGCTCTACAAACATTCAGTACTTC.

This clone turned up a few times. The chain employs TRBV5-6 and TRBJ2-7, with no clear D. The V and J ends lost 2 bases and 3 bases respectively, with 9 bases between them. This CDR3 has 13 residues. The germline V gene encodes CDR1 SGHDT and CDR2 YYEEEE. CDR3 amino acids: CASSFSNIYEQYV. CDR3 DNA: TGTGCCAGCAGCTTCTCGAACATCTACGAGCAGTACGTC.

This clone was counted only a few times. This sequence joins TRBV6-5 and TRBJ1-2, with a possible D match to TRBD1 (6 bases). V gave up 0 bases and J gave up 1 base, with 9 bases separating them. There are 15 residues in the CDR3. Germline-derived CDR1 and CDR2 are MNHEY and SVGAGI. CDR3 coding DNA: TGTGCCAGCAGTTACTCGAGGGGGTTTAACTATGGCTACACCTTC. This translates into CASSYSRGFNYGYTF.

This chain uses TRBV2 with TRBJ2-5; D is unclear. The CDR3 covers 13 residues. CDR1 SNHLY and CDR2 FYNNEI come from the germline V gene. Trimming removed 8 bases from V and 1 base from J, with 11 bases in between. CDR3 in DNA: TGTGCCAGCTGGCCTACCCCCCAAGAGACCCAGTACTTC. Protein sequence: CASWPTPQETQYF.

The chain recombines TRBV19 with TRBJ2-6; 9 nucleotides align to TRBD2. CDR3 length: 18 residues. V gave up 3 bases and J gave up 2 bases; unmatched junction bases: 8. CDR1 is LNHDA, CDR2 SQIVND, per germline (reference sequence). Here the CDR3 DNA reads TGTGCCAGTAGTATTGCGTTAGCGGGAGAAGCTGGGGCCAACGTCCTGACTTTC. Protein sequence: CASSIALAGEAGANVLTF.

This chain connects TRBV4-2 to TRBJ2-7; D not resolved. Germline assignment: CDR1 LGHNA and CDR2 YNFKEQ. The CDR3 loop spans 12 amino acids. The V and J ends lost 4 bases and 4 bases respectively, with 8 bases between them. The CDR3 loop reads CASSPSSYEQYF. In DNA form, the CDR3 reads TGTGCCAGCAGCCCCTCGAGTTACGAGCAGTACTTC.

The J gene is TRBJ2-1, the V gene TRBV29-1; D not certain. Deletions cut 5 bases from V and 6 bases from J, with 5 bases between. The CDR3 runs 10 residues. Germline values: CDR1 SQVTM, CDR2 ANQGSEA. The CDR3 loop is CSVILNEQFF. The CDR3 nucleotides are TGCAGCGTTATCCTCAATGAGCAGTTCTTC.